Each of the 4 T cell receptor beta chains below was sequenced from the same sample in a study of blood T cells in healthy people across ages. With a J-beta primer mix and a sample-barcoded 5' primer, a second PCR ran about 7 to 12 cycles. MiXCR, applied by TCRdb to the 5' RACE reads, yields one record per CDR3 protein. Seen here are about 1.5 million distinct CDR3 sequences, less than 45% observed once, and the top ten hold less than 5%. The sequencing input was blood. The receptor source for this set is a woman aged 18 to 35 in good health.

In this sample, this clonotype turned up a few times. The genes are TRBV7-9 and TRBJ2-7, with TRBD2 identical over 9 bases. The CDR3 contains 16 residues. Germline V gene data show CDR1 as SEHNR and CDR2 as FQNEAQ (reference sequence). After removal of 1 base from V and 3 bases from J, the junction contained 7 bases not matched to a gene. The CDR3 sequence: CASSLDGLAPLYEQYF. The CDR3 coding sequence is TGTGCCAGCAGCTTAGACGGACTAGCGCCTCTCTACGAGCAGTACTTC.

This clonotype was seen a few times. This sequence joins TRBV9 and TRBJ2-4; the match to TRBD2 covers 11 bases. CDR3 size: 13 residues. Germline CDR1 reads SGDLS; CDR2 reads YYNGEE. Trimming at V came to 3 bases and at J to 14 bases, leaving 7 bases not matched to a gene. The CDR3 reads CASSALAGGREYF. Here the CDR3 DNA reads TGTGCCAGCAGCGCCCTAGCGGGGGGAAGAGAGTACTTC.

For this clonotype: The junction departs from germline at one end; a sequencing error may be responsible. The CDR3 DNA sequence: TGTGCCGGCAGCGTAGAAGCCCTCACAGATACGCAGTATTTT. Translation: CAGSVEALTDTQYF. V and J are TRBV9 and TRBJ2-3; D gene unclear. Per germline, CDR1 SGDLS and CDR2 YYNGEE. CDR3 size: 14 residues. Full variable domain (remainder filled in from reference TRBV9 and TRBJ2-3): DSGVTQTPKHLITATGQRVTLRCSPRSGDLSVYWYQQSLDQGLQFLIQYYNGEERAKGNILERFSAQQFPDLHSELNLSSLELGDSALYFCAGSVEALTDTQYFGPGTRLTVL.

Only one count was recorded for this clonotype. V is TRBV11-2 and J is TRBJ2-4; no reliable D call. The closer fit of TRBJ2-7 to the DNA end suggests the J call may be wrong. This CDR3 is 14 amino acids long. Germline V lookup: CDR1 SGHAT, CDR2 FQNNGV. The CDR3 region is CASSLGIAFYEQYF. CDR3 DNA: TGTGCCAGCAGCTTAGGGATTGCCTTCTACGAGCAGTACTTC.